This T cell receptor (beta chain) was found in a study of T cell responses to AZD1222 COVID-19 vaccine. Clones were read by immunoSEQ multiplex PCR, and TCRdb kept only the in-frame ones, dropping some. The table records 150,000 or so clones, around nine tenths of them present only once. Trimming took 7 bases from V and 5 from J; bases not matched to a gene: 4. The germline V gene encodes CDR1 MNHEY and CDR2 SVGAGI. The CDR3 contains 13 residues. This TCR was recovered from an adult in good health. Specimen: peripheral blood, collected on day 0 of AZD1222 vaccination. The chain is built from TRBV6-5 and TRBJ2-1, with TRBD1 matching 8 bases. The CDR3 loop reads CASNPTGDNEQFF. Written as DNA, the CDR3 is TGTGCCAGCAACCCGACAGGGGACAATGAGCAGTTCTTC.